This TCR beta chain was recovered during a study of cytomegalovirus exposure and HLA in healthy donors (dated by TCRdb to about 2017). For context, the study as a whole: According to an earlier analysis of a few hundred of the donors, 150 million to 200 million T cells yielded 90 million to 140 million unique TCR beta sequences and about 300 Gb of sequence data. Both class I and class II loci were covered by HLA typing, at four-digit resolution. Rather than using new phenotypic data, the later analysis identified candidate immune exposures from TCR beta sequences and from how often those sequences occurred across donors. To decide whether each TCR beta V gene segment behaved as functional or pseudogenic, an earlier analysis of some 600 of the donors relied on high-throughput TCR beta sequencing. A later analysis re-analyzed previously published TCR beta repertoires from approximately 670 donors and added high-resolution HLA genotyping to study TCR occurrence patterns. A later genetic analysis used genome-wide SNP genotypes for 398 of the 666 donors, treating that subset as a discovery cohort. Among the roughly 380 genotyped donors, roughly 80% belonged to the genetic ancestry cluster associated with self-reported Caucasian donors. The study aimed to test whether cataloging public T cell receptors could reveal signatures of past pathogen exposure. The study combined high-throughput TCR immunosequencing, statistical association of individual TCRs with disease status, and machine learning to predict cytomegalovirus infection status. About five DR-DQ haplotypes were handled as single units for association and clustering because linkage in the cohort was strong. All discovery cohort repertoires had been generated on a single sequencing platform. Among 350 to 400 genotyped donors of the cohort, an average of approximately 240,000 unique TCR beta nucleotide sequences were sequenced per donor, roughly 20% of them non-productive. Donor age, sex, ethnicity and CMV serostatus were compiled together with the repertoire data. About 300 gigabases of sequencing data and approximately 80 million unique TCR sequences were included in an early release covering several hundred HLA-typed donors. Typing coverage differed by locus: A, B, C, DRB1 and DQB1 were typed in about 629-640 donors, DQA1 in about 500, DPA1 in 600 to 610, and DPB1 in 472. The T cell repertoires of 666 subjects were profiled by immunosequencing and related to cytomegalovirus serostatus. A separate validation cohort of about 110 different subjects was used in addition to the 666-subject first cohort.

Relative to germline, V is 4 bases shorter and J is 10 bases shorter, with 20 bases between their ends. Its CDR3 holds 15 amino acids, cysteine through phenylalanine. Just the 45-base CDR3 DNA is kept, in frame starting at base 1. The germline V gene encodes CDR1 GTSNPN and CDR2 SVGIG (reference sequence). What the authors observed across the whole study: In an earlier analysis of 587 of the donors, most TCR beta V segments were observed in productive rearrangements about 87% or about 30% of the time, broadly matching IMGT annotations. In both the original and validation cohorts, the classifier was reported to diagnose cytomegalovirus status with high specificity and sensitivity. A later analysis found that most CMV-associated TCR beta chains appeared HLA-restricted, with HLA associations seemingly driven largely by CMV exposure. Sequencing depth was assumed to be roughly uniform across donors in the presence/absence analyses, though that assumption may not hold. Correlated functional status among segregating V segments might reflect linkage disequilibrium, but an unknown experimental factor could not be ruled out. Some IMGT-functional V segments, including TRBV6-2 and TRBV6-3, could not be told apart with the 87-base-pair reads, so those segments were excluded. It was suggested by the authors that the approach could potentially be generalized to other disease states and immunological phenotypes. A group of highly shared sequence variants was considered likely to be a technical artifact of the sequencing pipeline. According to a later analysis, parvovirus B19, influenza, CMV and Epstein-Barr virus appeared linked to several top co-occurrence clusters. The cohort was sequenced for TCR beta chains only, and without alpha or paired-chain data the features that could be detected were limited. A further reported finding was that TCR beta sequences accurately predicted the HLA-A and HLA-B alleles for most subjects in the first cohort. A later analysis associated some 17,000 TCR beta sequences with specific HLA alleles at a false discovery rate of 0.05. The earlier analysis of 450 to 700 of the donors excluded 15 to 20 rarely observed V segments, including chromosome 9 orphons, because counts were too low. According to a later analysis, TCR association rates differed among HLA loci, with DRB1 alleles showing the most associated TCRs and HLA-C alleles showing the fewest. In a later genetic analysis, a missense DCLRE1C variant was associated with V-gene and J-gene trimming of TCR beta chains, and the association was replicated in an independent cohort. When HLA alleles, especially DR and DQ, strongly co-occurred, attributing TCR associations to individual alleles was difficult. The study gave a list of 150 to 200 TCR beta chains associated with cytomegalovirus. Three of the identified cytomegalovirus-associated TCR beta chains were confirmed in vitro to be specific for cytomegalovirus antigens. The only immune exposure information available for the cohort was CMV serostatus. In a later analysis, HLA-associated TCR beta chains were found to be more clonally expanded and to have lower generation probabilities than equally common non-associated chains. While some public TCRs were present in many individuals, most TCR sequences turned up only very rarely across donors. Because some donors lacked HLA typing at each locus, the association tests relied only on the typed subset. In a later genetic analysis, fewer N-insertions in productive TCRs were reported among donors in an Asian-associated ancestry cluster than the approximately 670-donor mean.

The method was the immunoSEQ multiplex PCR assay. For the multiplex PCR, a mixture combining 60 forward primers for TCR Vbeta segments and 13 reverse primers for TCR Jbeta segments was used. The CDR3 region of rearranged TCR beta genes was amplified from genomic DNA with a multiplex PCR assay. Amplified TCR beta libraries were sequenced as 87-base-pair reads on the Illumina HiSeq System. Per the authors' processing: Across the 500 to 850 repertoires, a later analysis counted about 81 million unique TCR beta chains, around 11 million of which were shared by at least two donors. Raw reads were error-corrected and collapsed into unique sequences by a nearest-neighbor algorithm in which closely related sequences were merged to remove PCR and sequencing errors. To assign V, D and J gene segments, CDR3 sequences were aligned to IMGT reference sequences. For a sequence to be retained, at least a six-nucleotide match to both a V gene segment and a J gene segment was required. Rearrangements were called productive when the CDR3 lacked stop codons and stayed in frame with V and J; all others were non-productive. Following IMGT convention, CDR3 was defined as the stretch from the second conserved V-encoded cysteine up to the conserved J-encoded phenylalanine. In an earlier analysis of approximately 500 of the donors, sequences lacking an unambiguous match to a single V gene segment were excluded. In an earlier analysis of almost 600 of the donors, a V segment was called functional when productive rearrangements were above 56.7%, and segregating when the standard deviation between donors exceeded 5%. To diagnose cytomegalovirus status from the catalog of TCR beta chain sequences, a statistical classification framework was built. In a later analysis, TCR nucleotide sequences were compared against IMGT/GENE-DB human TR gene sequences so that V and J genes could be assigned. The TCRdist pipeline was used in a later analysis to assign CDR3 sequences and most-parsimonious VDJ recombination scenarios. In a later analysis, every TCR beta chain was defined by the combination of its CDR3 amino acid sequence and its V-gene family, and reads without a unique V-gene family were dropped. A later analysis removed 592 highly shared, low-generation-probability nucleotide sequences to deal with suspected cross-contamination and a sequencing artifact. For each public chain, a later analysis derived a clonal expansion index from normalized ranks of inferred template counts within each repertoire. Generation probabilities in a later analysis came from a VDJ recombination model fitted to out-of-frame rearrangements, and those results were checked against IGoR. In a later analysis, TCR-TCR, TCR-HLA and TCR-CMV co-occurrence was scored with hypergeometric tests, and a repertoire-size bias correction was applied to TCR pairs. To estimate false discovery rates, a later analysis permuted the HLA or CMV assignments 20 times. A later analysis grouped co-occurring TCRs with DBSCAN, adding TCRdist sequence similarity when clustering within HLA-allele-positive subsets. Co-occurrence clustering excluded repertoires with fewer than 30,000 or more than 120,000 public chains, plus five with anomalous nucleotide sharing. TCRdb holds this immuneACCESS table with in-frame rearrangements only. Some clones are missing; in checked studies, unresolved V genes explain under half, and the rest has no known cause. V and J calls and clone size are given by that table; D and trimming were obtained from the DNA. The sample yields about 170,000 clones; 60% to 85% were counted once. The ten largest make up 2.5% to 3.5% of the sample.

The cohort comprised some 680 healthy bone marrow donors. At the time of sampling, every cohort member was nominally healthy, though immune exposures that went unrecorded were likely present. The donor tested CMV seropositive and was one of the 289 seropositive cohort members. Every donor gave a peripheral blood sample, and the peripheral blood mononuclear cells from that sample were used for TCR beta sequencing. The Qiagen DNeasy Blood Extraction Kit was used to extract genomic DNA from the blood cell samples. Points on this clone: Its specific antigen is unknown. No much larger clone exists at a distance of one base, and base qualities are not known.

Sequences were obtained from PBMCs. The clonotype comes from a woman between 45 and 60 years old in good health and CMV-seropositive. In this chain, TRBV30 is recombined with TRBJ1-6; a weak D assignment points to TRBD1 (5 bases agree). The sequenced DNA is TGTGCCTGGACCACTTCAGGGCAGGGAGGATCACCCCTCCACTTT. It is translated as CAWTTSGQGGSPLHF.